Below, 13 T cell receptor beta chains from the same sample are listed, as sequenced in a study of blood T cell repertoires in COVID-19. The repertoire was sequenced with immunoSEQ multiplex PCR; TCRdb's copy has only in-frame clones and lacks some. The table records 100,000 to 150,000 clones, 84% of them present only once. Sequencing was done on a sample of peripheral blood. These receptors all come from a man in his 60s with acute or convalescent COVID-19.

This clone has only a few counts. CDR3 in amino acids: CASSRDSQGAAYNEQFF. The CDR3 region has the DNA TGCGCCAGCAGCCGGGACTCACAGGGGGCGGCCTACAATGAGCAGTTCTTC. The rearrangement uses TRBV4-1 and TRBJ2-1, with 9 nucleotides matching TRBD1. The germline V gene encodes CDR1 MGHRA and CDR2 YSYEKL. The CDR3 contains 17 residues. The V and J ends lost 4 bases and 2 bases, in that order; junction bases with no gene match: 9.

Concerning this clone: This may be a read error, as it is one base from a much larger clone. CDR3 residues: CASSRDSSSYEQYF. The CDR3 bases are TGTGCCAGCAGCCGGGACAGTAGCTCCTACGAGCAGTACTTC. This chain links TRBV3-1 (or the pseudogene TRBV3-2) with TRBJ2-7, with 7 bases that match TRBD1. The length of the CDR3 is 14 residues. Germline V lookup: CDR1 LGHDT, CDR2 YNNKEL (reference sequence). After removal of 4 bases from V and 0 bases from J, the junction contained 3 bases not matched to a gene.

V usage is TRBV2 and J usage is TRBJ2-3, with D maybe TRBD1 (6 bases). The V gene lost 3 bases and the J gene lost 1 base, with 8 bases spanning the gap. The CDR3 runs to 14 residues. In germline, CDR1 is SNHLY, CDR2 FYNNEI. CDR3 amino acids: CASSDRQGTDTQYF. DNA of the CDR3: TGTGCCAGCAGTGATAGACAGGGCACAGATACGCAGTATTTT. Using reference TRBV2 and TRBJ2-3 for the parts outside the CDR3, the full variable domain is EPEVTQTPSHQVTQMGQEVILRCVPISNHLYFYWYRQILGQKVEFLVSFYNNEISEKSEIFDDQFSVERPDGSNFTLKIRSTKLEDSAMYFCASSDRQGTDTQYFGPGTRLTVL.

A single count supports this clone. The chain couples TRBV25-1 to TRBJ1-1; no firm D call. The CDR3 has 13 residues. Trimming took off 5 bases at V and 0 bases at J, with 7 bases between the two ends. Germline loops: CDR1 MGHDK, CDR2 SYGVNS. The CDR3 protein is CASSLSVNTEAFF. DNA of the CDR3: TGTGCCAGCAGTCTGTCGGTGAACACTGAAGCTTTCTTT.

This chain joins TRBV5-1 and TRBJ2-2; TRBD2 might be the D (6 bases). V was clipped by 6 bases and J by 1 base, with 10 bases between them. Germline V lookup: CDR1 SGHRS, CDR2 YFSETQ. CDR3 length equals 14 residues. In DNA, the CDR3 is TGCGCCAGCAATCGGGACTGGAACACCGGGGAGCTGTTTTTT. It encodes CASNRDWNTGELFF.

The genes are TRBV5-6 and TRBJ2-7; a weak D match, TRBD2 (5 bases). The CDR3 is 13 residues long. Trimming took 0 bases from V and 3 from J, leaving 7 bases between them. CDR1 and CDR2 from the germline V gene are SGHDT and YYEEEE. CDR3 coding DNA: TGTGCCAGCAGCTTGGCCGGGATCTACGAGCAGTACTTC. Amino acid sequence: CASSLAGIYEQYF.

The J gene is TRBJ2-7, the V gene TRBV29-1, with 7 bases that match TRBD2. The CDR3 extends over 13 amino acids. The germline gives CDR1 SQVTM, CDR2 ANQGSEA. Trimming removed 4 bases from V and 3 bases from J; junction bases left unmatched: 6. The CDR3 coding sequence is TGCAGCGTTGTGGCCGGGGGGAACTACGAGCAGTACTTC. Protein: CSVVAGGNYEQYF.

The chain has TRBV4-1 and TRBJ2-1; 7 bases are shared with TRBD1. The CDR3 consists of 15 residues. The V gene end was trimmed by 4 bases and the J gene end by 6 bases; junction bases not matched to a gene: 9. Germline V CDR1 and CDR2: MGHRA, YSYEKL. The CDR3 reads CASSLPVQGTNEQFF. CDR3 in DNA: TGCGCCAGCAGCCTGCCCGTACAGGGGACCAATGAGCAGTTCTTC.

The rearrangement joins TRBV9 to TRBJ2-7; unclear D gene. Between the trimmed V and J ends, which lost 0 bases and 2 bases, there was a span of 12 bases. Germline assignment: CDR1 SGDLS and CDR2 YYNGEE. The CDR3 has 15 residues. CDR3 DNA: TGTGCCAGCAGCGTAGAATGGCAGTCAACCTACGAGCAGTACTTC. Translated, it gives CASSVEWQSTYEQYF.

The table lists this clone with a few counts. V is TRBV3-1 (or the pseudogene TRBV3-2) and J is TRBJ2-5; 8 bases match TRBD2. The germline gives CDR1 LGHDT, CDR2 YNNKEL (reference sequence). The CDR3 consists of 15 residues. Germline trimming cut 4 bases from V and 5 bases from J; bases unmatched to any gene: 9. CDR3 amino acids: CASSPRGGRWETQYF. CDR3 in DNA: TGTGCCAGCAGCCCCCGGGGGGGGCGCTGGGAGACCCAGTACTTC.

The gene calls are TRBV5-1 and TRBJ2-2, with TRBD1 matching 10 bases. After removal of 1 base from V and 1 base from J, the junction contained 13 bases not matched to a gene. Germline CDR1 SGHRS, CDR2 YFSETQ. The CDR3 spans 20 residues. The CDR3 bases are TGCGCCAGCAGCTTGACCGGGACAGGGGCCCCGCGGGAGAACACCGGGGAGCTGTTTTTT. It translates to CASSLTGTGAPRENTGELFF. The variable domain in full, with the rest retrieved from reference TRBV5-1 and TRBJ2-2, is KAGVTQTPRYLIKTRGQQVTLSCSPISGHRSVSWYQQTPGQGLQFLFEYFSETQRNKGNFPGRFSGRQFSNSRSEMNVSTLELGDSALYLCASSLTGTGAPRENTGELFFGEGSRLTVL.

This chain links TRBV4-1 with TRBJ1-3; D might be TRBD1 (6 bases). This CDR3 has 17 residues. Germline lookup yields CDR1 MGHRA and CDR2 YSYEKL. V was trimmed by 4 bases and J by 0 bases, leaving 16 bases between them. The CDR3 region is CASSRGGEGDSGNTIYF. CDR3 DNA sequence: TGCGCCAGCAGCCGAGGGGGTGAGGGGGACTCTGGAAACACCATATATTTT.

This clone was seen only a few times. This sequence joins TRBV5-1 and TRBJ2-1; TRBD1 is a possible D gene (5 bases). Germline loops: CDR1 SGHRS, CDR2 YFSETQ. Trimming pared 1 base from V and 8 bases from J, leaving 19 bases between. The CDR3 is 16 amino acids. This CDR3 is CASSLYGAKGTDEQFF. The CDR3 bases are TGCGCCAGCAGCTTGTATGGGGCTAAGGGTACCGATGAGCAGTTCTTC.